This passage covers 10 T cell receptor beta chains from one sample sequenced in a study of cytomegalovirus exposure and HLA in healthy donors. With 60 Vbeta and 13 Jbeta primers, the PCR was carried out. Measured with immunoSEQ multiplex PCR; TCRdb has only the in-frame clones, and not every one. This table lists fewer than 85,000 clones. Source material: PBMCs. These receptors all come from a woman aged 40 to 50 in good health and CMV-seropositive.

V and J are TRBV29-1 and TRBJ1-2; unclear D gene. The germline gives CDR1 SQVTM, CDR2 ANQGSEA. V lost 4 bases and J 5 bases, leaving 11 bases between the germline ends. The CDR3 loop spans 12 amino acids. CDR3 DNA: TGCAGCGTTGGACAATCTCCGTATGGCTACACCTTC. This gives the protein CSVGQSPYGYTF.

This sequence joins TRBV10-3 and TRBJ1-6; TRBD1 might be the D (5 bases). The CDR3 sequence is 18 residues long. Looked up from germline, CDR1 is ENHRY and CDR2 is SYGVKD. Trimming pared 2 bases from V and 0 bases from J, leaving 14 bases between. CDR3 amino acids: CAISETTDISSYNSPLHF. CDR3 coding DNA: TGTGCCATCAGTGAGACGACGGACATTAGCTCCTATAATTCACCCCTCCACTTT.

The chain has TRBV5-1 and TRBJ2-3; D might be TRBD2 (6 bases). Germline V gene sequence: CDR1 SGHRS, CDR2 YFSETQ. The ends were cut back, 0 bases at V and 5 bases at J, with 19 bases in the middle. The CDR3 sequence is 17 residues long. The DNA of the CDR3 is TGCGCCAGCAGCTTGGGGGCGAGCGGGTCTGCCCAAGATACGCAGTATTTT. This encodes CASSLGASGSAQDTQYF.

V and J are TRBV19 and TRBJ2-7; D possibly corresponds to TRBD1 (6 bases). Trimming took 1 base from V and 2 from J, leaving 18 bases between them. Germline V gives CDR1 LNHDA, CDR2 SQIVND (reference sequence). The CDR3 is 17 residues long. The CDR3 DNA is TGTGCCAGTAGTATAGGTAGGTTCGGGCAGGGGACCTACGAGCAGTACTTC. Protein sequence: CASSIGRFGQGTYEQYF.

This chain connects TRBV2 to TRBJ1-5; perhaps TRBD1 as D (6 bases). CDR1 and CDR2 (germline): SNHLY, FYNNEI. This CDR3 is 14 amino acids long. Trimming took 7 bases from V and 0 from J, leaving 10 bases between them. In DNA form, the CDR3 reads TGTGCCAGCATGGACAGAGCTAGCAATCAGCCCCAGCATTTT. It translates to CASMDRASNQPQHF. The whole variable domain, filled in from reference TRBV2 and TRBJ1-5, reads EPEVTQTPSHQVTQMGQEVILRCVPISNHLYFYWYRQILGQKVEFLVSFYNNEISEKSEIFDDQFSVERPDGSNFTLKIRSTKLEDSAMYFCASMDRASNQPQHFGDGTRLSIL.

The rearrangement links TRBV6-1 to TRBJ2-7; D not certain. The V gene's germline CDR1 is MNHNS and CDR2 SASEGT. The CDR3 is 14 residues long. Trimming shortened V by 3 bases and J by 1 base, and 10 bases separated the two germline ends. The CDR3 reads CASSERIHSYEQYF. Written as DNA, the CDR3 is TGTGCCAGCAGTGAGCGGATCCATTCCTACGAGCAGTACTTC.

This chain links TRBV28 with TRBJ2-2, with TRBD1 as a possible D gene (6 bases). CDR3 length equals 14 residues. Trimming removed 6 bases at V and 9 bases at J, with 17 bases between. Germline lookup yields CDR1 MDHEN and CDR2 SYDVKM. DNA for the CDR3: TGTGCCAGCAGCCCTATTGGCAGGGGCCGGGAGCTGTTTTTT. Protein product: CASSPIGRGRELFF.

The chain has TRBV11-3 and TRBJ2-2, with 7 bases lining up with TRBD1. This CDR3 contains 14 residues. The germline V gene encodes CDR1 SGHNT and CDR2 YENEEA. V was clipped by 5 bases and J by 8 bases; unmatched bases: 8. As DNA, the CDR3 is TGTGCCAGCAGCCCTAGTCCGGGACAGGGGGAGCTGTTTTTT. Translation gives CASSPSPGQGELFF.

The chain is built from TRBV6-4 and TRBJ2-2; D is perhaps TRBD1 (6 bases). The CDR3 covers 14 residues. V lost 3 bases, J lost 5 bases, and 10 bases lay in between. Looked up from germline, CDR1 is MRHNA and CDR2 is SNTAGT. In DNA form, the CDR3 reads TGTGCCAGCAGTGATACTCAGGGGACCGGGGAGCTGTTTTTT. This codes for CASSDTQGTGELFF.

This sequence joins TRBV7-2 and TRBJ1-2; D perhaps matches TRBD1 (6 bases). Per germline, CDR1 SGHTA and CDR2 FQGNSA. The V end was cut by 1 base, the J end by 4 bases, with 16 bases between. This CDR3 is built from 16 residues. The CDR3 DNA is TGTGCCAGCAGCTTAGAGAGCAGGGGACGGACCTATGGCTACACCTTC. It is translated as CASSLESRGRTYGYTF. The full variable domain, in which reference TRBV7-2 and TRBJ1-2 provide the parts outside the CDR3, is GAGVSQSPSNKVTEKGKDVELRCDPISGHTALYWYRQSLGQGLEFLIYFQGNSAPDKSGLPSDRFSAERTGGSVSTLTIQRTQQEDSAVYLCASSLESRGRTYGYTFGSGTRLTVV.